This TCR beta chain was sequenced during a study of T cell responses to AZD1222 COVID-19 vaccine. Study in general: Pooled samples include second doses given at about 4 or 12 weeks. Overall study results and limits: Regions 160-218 and 743-854 dominated among vaccine-associated CD4 TCRs spanning spike.

Concerning this clone itself: Its target is unknown.

CDR3 length equals 16 residues. Germline lookup yields CDR1 MNHEY and CDR2 SVGEGT. Trimming pared 0 bases from V and 4 bases from J, leaving 15 bases between. TCRdb's table, derived via immunoSEQ multiplex PCR, lists solely in-frame clones and lacks some. The data show approximately 150,000 clones, with roughly nine tenths seen just once and approximately 5.1% held by the top ten. V and J are TRBV6-2 or TRBV6-3 and TRBJ1-2; unclear D gene. This clonotype was obtained from an adult in good health. The source material was peripheral blood, sampled on day 0 of AZD1222 vaccination. CDR3 sequence: CASSYSQFGDLYGYTF. CDR3 bases: TGTGCCAGCAGTTACTCGCAATTTGGGGATCTCTATGGCTACACCTTC.